This T cell receptor (beta chain) comes out of a study of response to subunit inactivated influenza vaccine. Findings and limits, study-wide: That few new T cells are recruited by each seasonal influenza vaccination was the authors' suggestion.

TCRdb analysed the RT-PCR reads with MiXCR anew, one entry per CDR3 protein. The sample shows about 620,000 distinct CDR3 sequences, about 12% of them seen only once. The CDR3 contains 13 residues. Trimming removed 2 bases from V and 7 bases from J, with 11 bases in between. Turning to this clonotype: Antigen: not known.

The chain is built from TRBV12-3 or TRBV12-4 and TRBJ2-5; no reliable D call. The sample here was PBMCs from blood, taken on the day of vaccination. The TCR originated in a man between 50 and 59 years old who received an inactivated influenza vaccine. The CDR3 bases are TGTGCCAGCAGTTTACGAAGTTACGCGACCCAGTACTTC. It yields the protein CASSLRSYATQYF.